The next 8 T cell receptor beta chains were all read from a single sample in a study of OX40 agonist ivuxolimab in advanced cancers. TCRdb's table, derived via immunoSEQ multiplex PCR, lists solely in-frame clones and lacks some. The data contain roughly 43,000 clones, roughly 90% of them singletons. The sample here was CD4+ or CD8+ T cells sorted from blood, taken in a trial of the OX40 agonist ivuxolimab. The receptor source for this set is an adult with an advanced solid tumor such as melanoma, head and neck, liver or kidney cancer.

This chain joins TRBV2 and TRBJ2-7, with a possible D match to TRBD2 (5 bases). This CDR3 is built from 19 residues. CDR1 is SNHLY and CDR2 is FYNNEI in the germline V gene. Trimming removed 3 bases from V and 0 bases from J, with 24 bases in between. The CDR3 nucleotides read TGTGCCAGCAGTGATGTAGCGCGCCCTGTGGACGAGAGCTCCTACGAGCAGTACTTC. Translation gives CASSDVARPVDESSYEQYF.

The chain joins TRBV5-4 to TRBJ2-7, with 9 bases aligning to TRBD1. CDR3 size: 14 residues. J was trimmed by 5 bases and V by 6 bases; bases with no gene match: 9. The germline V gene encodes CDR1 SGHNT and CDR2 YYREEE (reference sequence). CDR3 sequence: CASKIGQGRDEQYF. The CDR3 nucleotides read TGTGCCAGCAAGATTGGACAGGGGAGGGACGAGCAGTACTTC.

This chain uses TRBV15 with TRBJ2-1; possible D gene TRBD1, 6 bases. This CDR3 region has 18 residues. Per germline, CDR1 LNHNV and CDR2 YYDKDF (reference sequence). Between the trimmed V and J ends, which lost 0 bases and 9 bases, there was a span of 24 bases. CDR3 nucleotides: TGTGCCACCAGCAGAGATCGACCCCGTCAGTATGGGGGCGGTGAGCAGTTCTTC. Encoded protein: CATSRDRPRQYGGGEQFF.

CDR3 DNA: TGTGCCAGTAGCCCCTGGACGGATTACAATGAGCAGTTCTTC. Protein: CASSPWTDYNEQFF. The chain is built from TRBV19 and TRBJ2-1; D call uncertain. V dropped 6 bases and J dropped 4 bases, with 13 bases sitting between them. The CDR3 runs 14 residues. CDR1 and CDR2 (germline): LNHDA, SQIVND (reference sequence). The variable domain in full, with the rest retrieved from reference TRBV19 and TRBJ2-1, is DGGITQSPKYLFRKEGQNVTLSCEQNLNHDAMYWYRQDPGQGLRLIYYSQIVNDFQKGDIAEGYSVSREKKESFPLTVTSAQKNPTAFYLCASSPWTDYNEQFFGPGTRLTVL.

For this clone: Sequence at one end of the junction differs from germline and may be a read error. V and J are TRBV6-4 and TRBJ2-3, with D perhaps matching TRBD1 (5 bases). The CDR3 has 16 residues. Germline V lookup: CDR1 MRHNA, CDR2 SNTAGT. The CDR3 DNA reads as TGTGTCAGCAGGGATCGGGCCCATTTATGCACAGATACGCAGTATTTT. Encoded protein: CVSRDRAHLCTDTQYF.

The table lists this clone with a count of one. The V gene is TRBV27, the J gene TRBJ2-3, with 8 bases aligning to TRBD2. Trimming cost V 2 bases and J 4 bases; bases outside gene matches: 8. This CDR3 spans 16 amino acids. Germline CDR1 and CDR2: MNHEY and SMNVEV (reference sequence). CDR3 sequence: CASSLQSAGGSDTQYF. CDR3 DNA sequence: TGTGCCAGCAGTTTACAGTCGGCGGGGGGATCAGATACGCAGTATTTT.

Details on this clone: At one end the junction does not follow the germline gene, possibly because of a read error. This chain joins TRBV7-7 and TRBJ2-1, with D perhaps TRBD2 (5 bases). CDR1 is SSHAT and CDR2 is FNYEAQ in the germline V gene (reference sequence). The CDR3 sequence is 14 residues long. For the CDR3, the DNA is TGTGCTAGCAGCCACGCGGGCTCCTACAATGAGCAGTTCTTC. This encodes CASSHAGSYNEQFF.

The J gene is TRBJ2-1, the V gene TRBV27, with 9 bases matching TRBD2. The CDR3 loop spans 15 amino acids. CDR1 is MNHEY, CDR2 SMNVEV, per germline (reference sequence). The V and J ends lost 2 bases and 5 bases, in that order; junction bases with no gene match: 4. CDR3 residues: CASSLTTSGNNEQFF. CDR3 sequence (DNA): TGTGCCAGCAGTTTAACGACTAGCGGTAACAATGAGCAGTTCTTC.